These 15 T cell receptor beta chains share one sample of origin, sequenced in a study of cytomegalovirus exposure and HLA in healthy donors. Amplification used 60 Vbeta primers and 13 Jbeta primers. Sequencing was performed with immunoSEQ multiplex PCR; in TCRdb, only in-frame clones are kept and a portion is missing. The table has 180,000 or so clones, about 83% seen once. The sequenced material came from PBMCs. These TCRs come from a female donor in good health and CMV-seronegative.

Note on this clone: One junction end does not reproduce the germline sequence, and a read error may be involved. The chain is built from TRBV7-9 and TRBJ1-2; D not certain. In germline, CDR1 is SEHNR, CDR2 FQNEAQ (reference sequence). CDR3 length: 13 residues. The CDR3 sequence is CSSSLARNYGYTF. CDR3 sequence (DNA): TGTTCCAGCAGCTTAGCGCGGAACTATGGCTACACCTTC. Full variable domain (rest looked up from reference TRBV7-9 and TRBJ1-2): DTGVSQNPRHKITKRGQNVTFRCDPISEHNRLYWYRQTLGQGPEFLTYFQNEAQLEKSRLLSDRFSAERPKGSFSTLEIQRTEQGDSAMYLCSSSLARNYGYTFGSGTRLTVV.

CDR3 loop: CASSISGPMNTEAFF. DNA for the CDR3: TGTGCCAGCAGCATCAGCGGCCCGATGAACACTGAAGCTTTCTTT. This sequence joins TRBV7-2 and TRBJ1-1, with unresolved D. The CDR3 length is 15 residues. V was shortened by 5 bases and J by 0 bases, with 13 bases between the two germline ends. The germline gives CDR1 SGHTA, CDR2 FQGNSA.

V is TRBV27 and J is TRBJ2-7; TRBD1 is a possible D gene (5 bases). Trimming stripped 3 bases from V and 4 bases from J, with 10 bases between. The germline CDR1 and CDR2 sequences are MNHEY and SMNVEV (reference sequence). The CDR3 consists of 13 residues. This CDR3 is CASSFFQGYEQYF. DNA for the CDR3: TGTGCCAGCAGTTTCTTCCAGGGTTACGAGCAGTACTTC.

The rearrangement uses TRBV21-1 and TRBJ2-2; the table calls TRBD1, which could not be checked here. TRBV21-1 is tagged as a pseudogene. CDR3 length equals 16 residues. CDR3 DNA sequence: TGTGCCAGCAGCAAAGATGGACAGGGGAACACCGGGGAGCTGTTTTTT. This gives the protein CASSKDGQGNTGELFF.

In its sample, this clone was seen a few times. This rearrangement joins TRBV11-3 to TRBJ2-3; tentatively, D is TRBD2 (6 bases). Trimming pared 1 base from V and 3 bases from J, leaving 11 bases between. Germline-derived CDR1 and CDR2 are SGHNT and YENEEA. The CDR3 length is 15 residues. The CDR3 DNA is TGTGCCAGCAGCTTAGCCCCTGGGGGGACAGATACGCAGTATTTT. It codes for CASSLAPGGTDTQYF.

The chain is built from TRBV15 and TRBJ1-2, with TRBD1 matching over 11 bases. The germline V gene has CDR1 LNHNV and CDR2 YYDKDF (reference sequence). V lost 0 bases, J lost 8 bases, and 8 bases stayed unmatched. The CDR3 loop spans 16 amino acids. DNA for the CDR3: TGTGCCACCAGCAGAGATCTTGCGGGACAGGGGGTAGGCTACACCTTC. Residues: CATSRDLAGQGVGYTF.

The genes are TRBV4-1 and TRBJ2-7, with TRBD1 matching 9 bases. The CDR3 covers 14 residues. V shed 1 base, J shed 5 bases, and the junction held 3 bases outside the gene matches. Per germline, CDR1 MGHRA and CDR2 YSYEKL. The CDR3 nucleotides read TGCGCCAGCAGCCAAGTGGACAGGGGAAACGAGCAGTACTTC. This gives the protein CASSQVDRGNEQYF.

This chain links TRBV5-4 with TRBJ2-1; the match to TRBD1 covers 9 bases. The germline V gene encodes CDR1 SGHNT and CDR2 YYREEE (reference sequence). The CDR3 runs to 17 residues. The J segment lost 4 bases and the V segment lost 1 base, leaving 9 bases of the junction unmatched. The CDR3 bases are TGTGCCAGCAGCTTGAATGTTCCAGGACAGGGGTACAATGAGCAGTTCTTC. This translates into CASSLNVPGQGYNEQFF.

This clone showed up just once. The gene calls are TRBV7-8 and TRBJ2-7; D possibly corresponds to TRBD1 (5 bases). Per germline, CDR1 SGHVS and CDR2 FQNEAQ. Trimming removed 5 bases at V and 3 bases at J, with 11 bases between. CDR3 size: 13 residues. The CDR3 sequence is CASSPQQDYEQYF. The CDR3, as DNA: TGTGCCAGCAGCCCGCAACAGGACTACGAGCAGTACTTC.

CDR3 DNA: TGTGCCAGCAGTGAAGGGCAGGGGGTAAGGGACGAGCAGTACTTC. Translation: CASSEGQGVRDEQYF. The chain joins TRBV25-1 to TRBJ2-7; 7 positions match TRBD1. V lost 2 bases to trimming and J lost 5 bases; unmatched junction nucleotides: 9. Germline V gene data show CDR1 as MGHDK and CDR2 as SYGVNS. CDR3 length: 15 residues.

The chain combines TRBV6-1 with TRBJ1-5, with 9 nucleotides matching TRBD1. CDR1 is MNHNS and CDR2 is SASEGT in the germline V gene. After removal of 4 bases from V and 3 bases from J, the junction contained 4 bases not matched to a gene. The CDR3 spans 15 residues. The CDR3 DNA reads TGTGCCAGCAGTGGGGGACAGGGACCCAATCAGCCCCAGCATTTT. Protein product: CASSGGQGPNQPQHF.

The V gene is TRBV7-9, the J gene TRBJ2-7; D gene ambiguous. The CDR3 loop spans 11 amino acids. CDR1 and CDR2 from the germline V gene are SEHNR and FQNEAQ (reference sequence). The ends were cut back, 2 bases at V and 7 bases at J, with 6 bases in the middle. CDR3 in amino acids: CASSLIGEQYF. CDR3 DNA sequence: TGTGCCAGCAGCTTAATCGGGGAGCAGTACTTC.

The chain is built from TRBV21-1 and TRBJ1-2; the tabulated D call, TRBD1, remains unverified against the DNA. TRBV21-1 is a pseudogene segment. This CDR3 has 13 amino acids. CDR3: CASSKDRGCSYTF. In DNA, the CDR3 is TGTGCCAGCAGCAAAGACAGGGGTTGCAGCTACACCTTC.

This clone appeared a single time. The chain has TRBV28 and TRBJ2-1; 7 nucleotides agree with TRBD2. The length of the CDR3 is 15 residues. Germline assignment: CDR1 MDHEN and CDR2 SYDVKM. Unmatched junction bases numbered 7, after V lost 4 bases and J lost 4 bases. CDR3 DNA: TGTGCCAGCAGTTCATCTAGCGGAGGGTACAATGAGCAGTTCTTC. It specifies CASSSSSGGYNEQFF.

Remarks on this clone: A junction boundary mismatches the germline segment, possibly from a read error. The rearrangement links TRBV7-9 to TRBJ1-2; 9 nucleotides match TRBD1. In germline, CDR1 is SEHNR, CDR2 FQNEAQ (reference sequence). The CDR3 totals 15 residues. The CDR3 DNA reads TGTTCCAGCAGCTTAGGACAGGGGAGTGACTATGGCTACACCTTC. The encoded protein is CSSSLGQGSDYGYTF.